This note documents a single TCR beta chain sequence. The CDR3 has 13 residues. V dropped 9 bases and J dropped 1 base, with 12 bases sitting between them. Germline V gene lookup returns CDR1 SNHLY and CDR2 FYNNEI. In the study's own analysis: How many nucleated cells were present was estimated from reference gene primer amplification. The data were produced by immunoSEQ multiplex PCR, yet TCRdb's version contains in-frame clones alone and is incomplete. The V and J calls and the clone size are those of that table, but D and trimming were determined from the DNA. The sample shows roughly 76,000 clones, under 95% of them seen only once. This specimen belongs to a study of blood T cell repertoires in COVID-19.

This TCR was recovered from a man aged 45-60 years with acute or convalescent COVID-19. The sequencing input was peripheral blood. The chain uses TRBV2 and TRBJ1-1; D gene uncertain. The CDR3: CARAAAENTEAFF. CDR3 bases: TGTGCCAGGGCTGCGGCCGAGAACACTGAAGCTTTCTTT.